This is a list of T cell receptor beta chains from one sample in a study of blood T cell repertoires in COVID-19. Produced via immunoSEQ multiplex PCR; TCRdb's table is partial and in-frame only. The table includes roughly 170,000 clones, roughly 84% detected once. Sample: peripheral blood. All receptors derive from a woman between 50 and 59 years old with COVID-19, enrolled during active disease. Each CDR3 is given with its conserved first and last residue. A D gene is named only where the DNA matches it firmly. Size is omitted from some rows. Given values are once, few, many or a class for expanded clones.

D	V	J	size	CDR3	DNA
TRBD2	TRBV29-1	TRBJ2-2	once	CSVGSPGLAFTGELFF	TGCAGCGTTGGATCGCCGGGACTAGCGTTCACCGGGGAGCTGTTTTTT
-	TRBV2	TRBJ2-5	-	CAHKGGGETQYF	TGTGCCCATAAGGGAGGGGGAGAGACCCAGTACTTC
-	TRBV7-3	TRBJ2-2	-	CASSFGSYTGELFF	TGTGCCAGCAGCTTCGGGTCTTACACCGGGGAGCTGTTTTTT
TRBD1	TRBV6-1	TRBJ2-5	few	CASSEGTVETQYF	TGTGCCAGCAGTGAGGGGACAGTAGAGACCCAGTACTTC
TRBD1	TRBV5-1	TRBJ2-5	-	CASSRQGQETQYF	TGCGCCAGCAGCCGACAGGGCCAAGAGACCCAGTACTTC
TRBD1	TRBV11-2	TRBJ1-4	-	CASSLGTGFEKLFF	TGTGCCAGCAGCTTGGGGACAGGGTTTGAAAAACTGTTTTTT
TRBD1	TRBV5-4	TRBJ1-4	-	CASSLSGQGVNEKLFF	TGTGCCAGCAGCTTATCAGGACAGGGGGTTAATGAAAAACTGTTTTTT
-	TRBV27	TRBJ2-5	few	CASGSAREKTQYF	TGTGCCAGCGGCTCGGCGAGGGAGAAGACCCAGTACTTC
TRBD1	TRBV29-1	TRBJ2-7	-	CSVRTGGGYEQYF	TGCAGCGTTCGCACAGGGGGCGGCTACGAGCAGTACTTC
-	TRBV6-5	TRBJ2-7	-	CASSYSAGNVYEQYF	TGTGCCAGCAGTTACTCGGCAGGGAACGTCTACGAGCAGTACTTC
-	TRBV4-1	TRBJ2-3	-	CASSQARGPSTDTQYF	TGCGCCAGCAGCCAAGCTCGCGGTCCTAGCACAGATACGCAGTATTTT
-	TRBV14	TRBJ2-3	-	CASSQAQGYTQYF	TGTGCCAGCAGCCAAGCTCAGGGGTATACGCAGTATTTT
TRBD1	TRBV2	TRBJ1-4	-	CASGTQGADEKLFF	TGTGCCAGCGGAACACAGGGGGCAGATGAAAAACTGTTTTTT
-	TRBV10-2	TRBJ1-6	-	CASSEGEGTSPLHF	TGCGCCAGCAGTGAGGGGGAGGGAACCTCACCCCTCCACTTT
TRBD1	TRBV28	TRBJ1-1	-	CASGPLRDSNTEAFF	TGTGCCAGCGGTCCGCTTCGGGACAGCAACACTGAAGCTTTCTTT
-	TRBV5-4	TRBJ1-1	few	CASSSLGRDMNTEAFF	TGTGCCAGCAGCTCCTTAGGCAGGGATATGAACACTGAAGCTTTCTTT
TRBD2	TRBV18	TRBJ2-3	-	CASGPRGLAGGDHTDTQYF	TGTGCCAGCGGACCGAGGGGACTAGCGGGGGGGGACCACACCGATACGCAGTATTTT
-	TRBV13	TRBJ2-7	-	CASSLYGGGAYEQYF	TGTGCCAGCAGCTTATATGGGGGGGGCGCATACGAGCAGTACTTC
TRBD2	TRBV11-3	TRBJ2-2	-	CASSLQLAGGNTGELFF	TGTGCCAGCAGCTTACAACTAGCGGGGGGGAACACCGGGGAGCTGTTTTTT
-	TRBV19	TRBJ1-2	-	CASSISGIINYGYTF	TGTGCCAGTAGTATTAGCGGGATTATTAACTATGGCTACACCTTC
-	TRBV9	TRBJ2-2	-	CASSLTLQGPNTGELFF	TGTGCCAGCAGCCTAACATTACAGGGACCGAACACCGGGGAGCTGTTTTTT
TRBD2	TRBV9	TRBJ2-5	-	CASSVGTSPLETQYF	TGTGCCAGCAGCGTCGGGACTAGTCCATTGGAGACCCAGTACTTC
TRBD2	TRBV7-2	TRBJ2-5	once	CASSFWTSGQETQYF	TGTGCCAGCAGCTTCTGGACTAGCGGGCAAGAGACCCAGTACTTC
-	TRBV7-9	TRBJ2-5	-	CASSLSVGGRETQYF	TGTGCCAGCAGCTTATCCGTCGGGGGGCGGGAGACCCAGTACTTC
TRBD1	TRBV12-3/TRBV12-4	TRBJ1-1	-	CASRQQGAWVAFF	TGTGCCAGCAGACAACAGGGGGCTTGGGTGGCTTTCTTT
-	TRBV9	TRBJ2-5	few	CASSKRDGQETQYF	TGTGCCAGCAGCAAGCGCGACGGCCAAGAGACCCAGTACTTC
-	TRBV29-1	TRBJ2-3	-	CSVEGRGMYVDTQYF	TGCAGCGTTGAAGGCAGGGGTATGTACGTCGATACGCAGTATTTT
-	TRBV19	TRBJ2-1	-	CASRNGGYNEQFF	TGTGCCAGTAGAAACGGGGGTTACAATGAGCAGTTCTTC